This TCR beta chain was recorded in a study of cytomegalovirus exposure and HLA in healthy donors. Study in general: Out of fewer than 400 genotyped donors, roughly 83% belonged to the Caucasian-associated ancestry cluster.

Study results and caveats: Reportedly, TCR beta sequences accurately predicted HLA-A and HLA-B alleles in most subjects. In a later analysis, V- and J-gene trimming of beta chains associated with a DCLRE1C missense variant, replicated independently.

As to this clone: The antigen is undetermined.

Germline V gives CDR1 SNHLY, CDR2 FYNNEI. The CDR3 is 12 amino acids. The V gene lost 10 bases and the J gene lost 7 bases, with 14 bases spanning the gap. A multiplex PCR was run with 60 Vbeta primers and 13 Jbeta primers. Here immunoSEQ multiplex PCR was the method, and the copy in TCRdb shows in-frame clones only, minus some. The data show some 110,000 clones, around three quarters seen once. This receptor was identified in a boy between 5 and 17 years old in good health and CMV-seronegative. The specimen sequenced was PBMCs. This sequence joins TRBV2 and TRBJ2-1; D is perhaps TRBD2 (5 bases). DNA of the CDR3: TGTGCCACCCCTGGGAGTAAGAATGAGCAGTTCTTC. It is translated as CATPGSKNEQFF.